These 16 T cell receptor beta chains share one sample of origin, sequenced in a study of glioma-infiltrating T cells. Amplification of TCR alpha and beta CDR3 regions from RNA used iRepertoire nested multiplex PCR. TCRdb reanalysed the multiplex PCR reads using MiXCR and keeps one entry per CDR3 protein. Here the sample spans over 120,000 distinct CDR3 sequences, approximately 39% being singletons. The sample consisted of glioma tissue, nonneoplastic brain tissue, or PBMCs (not recorded which). These receptors were taken from a human donor with low-grade glioma or glioblastoma, undergoing nonglioma brain surgery, or in good health (not recorded which).

The DNA of the CDR3 is TGTGCCAGCAGTTACGGGGGGCTGGAGACCCAGTACTTC. Translated: CASSYGGLETQYF. This chain connects TRBV6-6 to TRBJ2-5; the D gene could be TRBD1 or TRBD2 (6 bases each). The CDR3 contains 13 residues. Trimming took 2 bases from V and 5 from J, leaving 9 bases between them. Germline V gene sequence: CDR1 MNHNY, CDR2 SVGAGI (reference sequence).

This clonotype has more than one count but fewer than ten. The chain uses TRBV24-1 and TRBJ1-2, with 7 bases identical to TRBD1. With 3 bases clipped from V and 4 bases from J, the junction kept 4 bases outside the gene matches. The CDR3 sequence is 14 residues long. CDR1 and CDR2 (germline): KGHDR, SFDVKD. CDR3 residues: CATSDRTGSYGYTF. The CDR3 coding sequence is TGTGCCACCAGTGATCGGACAGGAAGCTATGGCTACACCTTC.

The chain carries TRBV6-1 and TRBJ2-7; the D gene is possibly TRBD2 (6 bases). Trimming cost V 5 bases and J 0 bases, with 11 bases left between them. Per germline, CDR1 MNHNS and CDR2 SASEGT. The CDR3 runs 14 residues. DNA of the CDR3: TGTGCCAGCAGTTCGGACTACCTCTCCTACGAGCAGTACTTC. Protein sequence: CASSSDYLSYEQYF.

This clonotype was counted only a few times. V and J are TRBV6-1 and TRBJ2-5, with D tentatively TRBD1 or TRBD2 (5 bases each). This CDR3 has 14 amino acids. V dropped 6 bases and J dropped 6 bases, with 17 bases sitting between them. The germline CDR1 and CDR2 sequences are MNHNS and SASEGT. The CDR3 nucleotides are TGTGCCAGCAGCCGGGACCCCATGGCAAAGACCCAGTACTTC. Protein: CASSRDPMAKTQYF.

V usage is TRBV9 and J usage is TRBJ2-1; D perhaps matches TRBD1 (8 bases). Per germline, CDR1 SGDLS and CDR2 YYNGEE. The CDR3 is 15 residues long. V was shortened by 0 bases and J by 8 bases, with 15 bases between the two germline ends. The CDR3 sequence is CASSVEQGEGYEQFF. CDR3 coding DNA: TGTGCCAGCAGCGTAGAACAGGGGGAGGGCTATGAGCAGTTCTTC.

This clonotype turned up a few times. The CDR3 reads CASSNTGTTTAFF. CDR3 coding DNA: TGTGCCAGCAGTAACACAGGTACTACTACGGCTTTCTTT. The chain combines TRBV6-1 with TRBJ1-1, with D perhaps TRBD1 (5 bases). The germline gives CDR1 MNHNS, CDR2 SASEGT. The V gene lost 5 bases and the J gene lost 11 bases, with 18 bases spanning the gap. CDR3 length equals 13 residues.

The chain couples TRBV20-1 to TRBJ1-2; no reliable D call. There are 11 residues in the CDR3. Trimming removed 4 bases from V and 1 base from J, with 4 bases in between. Germline V gives CDR1 DFQATT, CDR2 SNEGSKA (reference sequence). The CDR3 DNA follows: TGCAGTGCTAAGAATAACTATGGCTACACCTTC. It codes for CSAKNNYGYTF.

This clonotype was found a few times. The chain combines TRBV20-1 with TRBJ2-3, with TRBD2 as a possible D gene (6 bases). This CDR3 contains 15 residues. Per the germline V gene, CDR1 is DFQATT and CDR2 is SNEGSKA (reference sequence). With 3 bases removed from V and 0 bases from J, the gap between germline ends came to 13 bases. The CDR3 loop is CSASTPSASTDTQYF. The CDR3 DNA follows: TGCAGTGCTAGTACCCCTAGCGCTAGCACAGATACGCAGTATTTT.

About this clonotype: The conserved closing phenylalanine or tryptophan is absent in this CDR3, likely reflecting a read error. The limits of the CDR3 on the DNA are not certain, so only TCRdb's listed CDR3 is given. V usage is TRBV27 and J usage is TRBJ1-4; the table's D call, TRBD1, has no DNA check behind it. Germline V gene lookup returns CDR1 MNHEY and CDR2 SMNVEV (reference sequence). Counting both end residues, the CDR3 totals 9 amino acids. The CDR3 protein is CASRSGHPV.

This clonotype was seen a few times. The chain recombines TRBV6-1 with TRBJ2-7; 14 positions agree with TRBD2. Germline-derived CDR1 and CDR2 are MNHNS and SASEGT. V lost 5 bases and J lost 4; bases outside the gene matches: 4. The CDR3 consists of 15 residues. Here the CDR3 reads CASSLTSGRGYEQYF. DNA for the CDR3: TGTGCCAGCAGTTTGACTAGCGGGAGGGGGTACGAGCAGTACTTC.

This clonotype was counted only a few times. DNA of the CDR3: TGTGCCAGCAGTGTTCAAGACGGTGGCTACACCTTC. It encodes CASSVQDGGYTF. The J gene is TRBJ1-2, the V gene TRBV2, with D unresolved. V gave up 4 bases and J gave up 7 bases, with 10 bases separating them. Germline V gene data show CDR1 as SNHLY and CDR2 as FYNNEI. The CDR3 is 12 amino acids. Full variable domain (rest looked up from reference TRBV2 and TRBJ1-2): EPEVTQTPSHQVTQMGQEVILRCVPISNHLYFYWYRQILGQKVEFLVSFYNNEISEKSEIFDDQFSVERPDGSNFTLKIRSTKLEDSAMYFCASSVQDGGYTFGSGTRLTVV.

The chain couples TRBV2 to TRBJ1-2; D not certain. Germline V CDR1 and CDR2: SNHLY, FYNNEI. The CDR3 runs 11 residues. V was trimmed by 4 bases and J by 8 bases, leaving 8 bases between them. This CDR3 reads CASSGREGYTF. The CDR3 DNA is TGTGCCAGCAGTGGACGCGAGGGCTACACCTTC.

The chain uses TRBV18 and TRBJ1-5; 8 positions agree with TRBD1. The germline gives CDR1 KGHSH, CDR2 LQKENI. The V gene end was trimmed by 6 bases and the J gene end by 9 bases; junction bases not matched to a gene: 10. The CDR3 loop spans 14 amino acids. The CDR3 protein is CASSSGTGERPQHF. DNA of the CDR3: TGTGCCAGCTCCTCCGGGACAGGTGAGAGGCCCCAGCATTTT.

The chain combines TRBV27 with TRBJ2-7, with 8 bases aligning to TRBD1. CDR3 length equals 14 residues. V lost 7 bases to trimming and J lost 4 bases; unmatched junction nucleotides: 9. CDR1 is MNHEY and CDR2 is SMNVEV in the germline V gene (reference sequence). The CDR3 reads CASKPRGPSYEQYF. The DNA of the CDR3 is TGTGCCAGCAAACCCAGGGGGCCCTCGTACGAGCAGTACTTC.

The chain carries TRBV20-1 and TRBJ2-1, with D tentatively TRBD2 (5 bases). The CDR3 runs 13 residues. Germline loops: CDR1 DFQATT, CDR2 SNEGSKA (reference sequence). V was cut by 5 bases and J by 4 bases, with 12 bases left in between. The CDR3 bases are TGCAGTGCTGAGAACGGGAATTACAATGAGCAGTTCTTC. Protein product: CSAENGNYNEQFF.

This sequence joins TRBV27 and TRBJ1-2; the D gene is possibly TRBD1 (5 bases). Between the trimmed V and J ends, which lost 3 bases and 2 bases, there was a span of 10 bases. CDR1 MNHEY and CDR2 SMNVEV come from the germline V gene (reference sequence). This CDR3 region has 14 residues. The CDR3 region has the DNA TGTGCCAGCAGTTTCTCGACAGACAACTATGGCTACACCTTC. This encodes CASSFSTDNYGYTF.